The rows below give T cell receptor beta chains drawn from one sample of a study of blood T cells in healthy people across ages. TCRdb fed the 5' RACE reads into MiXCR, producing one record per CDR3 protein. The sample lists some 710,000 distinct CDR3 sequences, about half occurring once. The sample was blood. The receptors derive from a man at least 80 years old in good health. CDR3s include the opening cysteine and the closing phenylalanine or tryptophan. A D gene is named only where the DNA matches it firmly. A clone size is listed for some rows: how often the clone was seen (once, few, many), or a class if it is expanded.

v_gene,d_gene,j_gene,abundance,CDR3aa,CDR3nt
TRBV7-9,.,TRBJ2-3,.,CASSVLAADTQYF,TGTGCCAGCAGCGTCTTAGCGGCAGATACGCAGTATTTT
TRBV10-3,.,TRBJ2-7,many,CAISESMGESYEQYF,TGTGCCATCAGTGAGTCGATGGGGGAGTCCTACGAGCAGTACTTC
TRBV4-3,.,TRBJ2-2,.,CASSQDWDTGELFF,TGCGCCAGCAGCCAAGATTGGGACACCGGGGAGCTGTTTTTT
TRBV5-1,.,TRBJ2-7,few,CASSSNRGGGYDEQYF,TGCGCCAGCAGCTCCAACAGAGGGGGGGGCTACGACGAGCAGTACTTC
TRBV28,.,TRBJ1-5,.,CASRPSGAGQPQHF,TGTGCCAGCAGGCCGTCGGGGGCGGGTCAGCCCCAGCATTTT
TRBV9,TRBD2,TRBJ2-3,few,CASSATSGPMDTQYF,TGTGCCAGCAGCGCGACTAGCGGGCCCATGGATACGCAGTATTTT
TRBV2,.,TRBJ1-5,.,CASGRDINQPQHF,TGTGCCAGCGGCCGGGACATAAATCAGCCCCAGCATTTT
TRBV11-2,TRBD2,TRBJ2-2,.,CASSPGLAGLNTGELFF,TGTGCCAGCAGCCCCGGACTAGCGGGACTAAACACCGGGGAGCTGTTTTTT
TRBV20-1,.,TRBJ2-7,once,CSATDWRGSYEQYF,TGCAGTGCAACCGACTGGAGGGGCTCCTACGAGCAGTACTTC
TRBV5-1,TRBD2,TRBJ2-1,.,CASSLIAGAAYEQFF,TGCGCCAGCAGCTTGATAGCGGGAGCGGCCTATGAGCAGTTCTTC
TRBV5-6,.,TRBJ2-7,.,CASSLVDRTYEQYF,TGTGCCAGCAGCTTGGTCGACAGAACCTACGAGCAGTACTTC
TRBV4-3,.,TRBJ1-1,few,CASSKTGMATEAFF,TGCGCCAGCAGCAAAACAGGGATGGCCACTGAAGCTTTCTTT
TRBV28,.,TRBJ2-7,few,CASSLRTEAYF,TGTGCCAGCAGTTTAAGGACAGAAGCGTACTTC
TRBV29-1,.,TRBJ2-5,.,CSVGHNNGQYF,TGCAGCGTCGGCCACAACAATGGGCAGTACTTC
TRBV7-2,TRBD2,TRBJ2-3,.,CASSIAGSTDTQYF,TGTGCCAGCTCAATAGCGGGAAGCACAGATACGCAGTATTTT
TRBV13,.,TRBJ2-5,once,CASSVKRGDGQQYF,TGTGCCAGCAGCGTCAAGCGTGGGGACGGACAGCAGTACTTC
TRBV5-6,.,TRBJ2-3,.,CASSLQPDTQYF,TGTGCCAGCAGCTTGCAACCGGATACGCAGTATTTT
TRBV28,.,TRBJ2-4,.,CASSLGPGAENIQYF,TGTGCCAGCAGTTTAGGGCCGGGAGCCGAAAACATTCAGTACTTC
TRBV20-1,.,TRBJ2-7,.,CSASGRGDYEQYF,TGCAGTGCTAGTGGCAGGGGAGACTACGAGCAGTACTTC
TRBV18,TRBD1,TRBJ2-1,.,CASSPQTGDAEQFF,TGTGCCAGCTCACCACAGACAGGGGACGCTGAGCAGTTCTTC
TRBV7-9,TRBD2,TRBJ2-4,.,CASSLLAGHGWEQYF,TGTGCCAGCAGCCTTCTAGCGGGGCACGGTTGGGAGCAGTACTTC
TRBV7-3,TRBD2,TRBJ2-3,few,CASSLSASGRAVDTQYF,TGTGCCAGCAGCTTAAGCGCTAGCGGGAGGGCCGTAGATACGCAGTATTTT
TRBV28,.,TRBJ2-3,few,CASSLWGRAPAQYF,TGTGCCAGCAGTTTGTGGGGCCGCGCACCTGCGCAGTATTTT
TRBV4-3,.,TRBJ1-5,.,CASSQDVATGQPQHF,TGCGCCAGCAGCCAAGATGTGGCAACGGGGCAGCCCCAGCATTTT
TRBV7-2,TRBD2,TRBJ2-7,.,CTSSPRLAGRYEQYF,TGTACCAGCAGCCCCCGACTAGCGGGAAGATACGAGCAGTACTTC
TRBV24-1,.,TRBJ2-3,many,CATSEGRGADTQYF,TGTGCCACCAGTGAGGGCAGGGGGGCAGATACGCAGTATTTT
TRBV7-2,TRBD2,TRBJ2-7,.,CASSAILSLGGGARPYEQYF,TGTGCCAGCAGCGCTATCCTTAGTCTCGGCGGGGGGGCCCGACCCTACGAGCAGTACTTC
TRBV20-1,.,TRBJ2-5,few,CSATRGGETQYF,TGCAGTGCCACCCGGGGTGGGGAGACCCAGTACTTC
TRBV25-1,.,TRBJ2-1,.,CASTRGGTYEQFF,TGTGCCAGCACAAGGGGTGGAACCTACGAGCAGTTCTTC
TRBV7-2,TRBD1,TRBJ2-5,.,CASSGRSGRGRRNEQYF,TGTGCCAGCAGCGGTCGGTCCGGCAGGGGGCGGAGGAATGAGCAGTACTTC
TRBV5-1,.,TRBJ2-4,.,CASSSTVVSKNIQYF,TGCGCCAGCAGCTCGACTGTAGTTAGCAAAAACATTCAGTACTTC
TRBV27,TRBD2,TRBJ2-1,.,CASSFSLAGVGGQFF,TGTGCTAGCAGTTTTTCCCTAGCGGGAGTTGGTGGGCAGTTCTTC
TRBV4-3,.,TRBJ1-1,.,CASSQEGWLNTEAFF,TGCGCCAGCAGCCAAGAAGGATGGCTGAACACTGAAGCTTTCTTT
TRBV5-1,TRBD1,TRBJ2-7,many,CASSAGQAYEQYF,TGCGCCAGCAGCGCTGGACAGGCCTACGAGCAGTACTTC
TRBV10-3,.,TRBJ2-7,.,CAISEGTSFYEQYF,TGTGCCATCAGTGAAGGGACGAGTTTCTACGAGCAGTACTTC
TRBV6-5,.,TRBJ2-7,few,CASSSVGAGAAEQYF,TGTGCCAGCAGTAGCGTGGGGGCAGGGGCCGCCGAGCAGTACTTC
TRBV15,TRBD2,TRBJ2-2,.,CATSRNLAEVATGELFF,TGTGCCACCAGCAGAAATCTAGCGGAGGTTGCTACCGGGGAGCTGTTTTTT
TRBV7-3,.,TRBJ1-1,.,CASSFLRVEEAFF,TGTGCCAGCAGCTTCCTCAGGGTCGAGGAAGCTTTCTTT
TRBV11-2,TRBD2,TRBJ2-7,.,CASSLLAAAYEQYF,TGTGCCAGCAGCTTACTAGCGGCGGCCTACGAGCAGTACTTC
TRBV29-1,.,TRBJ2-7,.,CSVEDLGGLHYEQYF,TGCAGCGTTGAAGATCTCGGGGGGCTACACTACGAGCAGTACTTC
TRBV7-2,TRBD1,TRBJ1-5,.,CASSPHAGQGATQPQHF,TGTGCCAGCAGCCCCCATGCGGGACAGGGGGCGACGCAGCCCCAGCATTTT
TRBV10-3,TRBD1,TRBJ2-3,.,CAISGRDRGPDTQYF,TGTGCCATCAGTGGCAGGGACAGGGGGCCTGATACGCAGTATTTT